Presented here are 4 T cell receptor beta chains from one specimen sequenced in a study of blood T cell repertoires in COVID-19. TCRdb's table, derived via immunoSEQ multiplex PCR, lists solely in-frame clones and lacks some. The sample contains roughly 100,000 clones, 89% of which appear only once. Material for sequencing was peripheral blood. These receptors came from an elderly woman with active COVID-19.

This rearrangement joins TRBV14 to TRBJ2-3; 11 nucleotides agree with TRBD2. This CDR3 contains 16 residues. V was clipped by 5 bases and J by 4 bases; unmatched bases: 8. Germline CDR1 reads SGHDN; CDR2 reads FVKESK. CDR3 sequence: CASSIIGTSGADTQYF. Written as DNA, the CDR3 is TGTGCCAGCAGCATAATAGGGACTAGCGGAGCAGATACGCAGTATTTT.

Only one count was recorded for this clone. This sequence joins TRBV4-1 and TRBJ2-2; D possibly corresponds to TRBD2 (5 bases). Trimming shortened V by 4 bases and J by 5 bases, and 14 bases separated the two germline ends. There are 15 residues in the CDR3. The V gene's germline CDR1 is MGHRA and CDR2 YSYEKL. CDR3 bases: TGCGCCAGCAGCCCGAAGGAGGAAGTAACCGGGGAGCTGTTTTTT. Translation gives CASSPKEEVTGELFF.

V and J are TRBV4-2 and TRBJ1-1, with D unresolved. This CDR3 contains 14 residues. V was cut by 0 bases and J by 1 base, with 6 bases left in between. CDR1 is LGHNA, CDR2 YNFKEQ, per germline. The CDR3 DNA reads TGTGCCAGCAGCCAAGATTTCGGGAACACTGAAGCTTTCTTT. This codes for CASSQDFGNTEAFF.

This clone was counted between two and nine times. The chain links TRBV5-6 to TRBJ2-5; TRBD2 aligns across 7 bases. The germline V gene has CDR1 SGHDT and CDR2 YYEEEE. Trimming removed 0 bases from V and 4 bases from J; junction bases left unmatched: 3. This CDR3 is 14 amino acids long. The CDR3, as DNA: TGTGCCAGCAGCTTGGAAGGGAGGGGAGAGACCCAGTACTTC. Translation: CASSLEGRGETQYF.